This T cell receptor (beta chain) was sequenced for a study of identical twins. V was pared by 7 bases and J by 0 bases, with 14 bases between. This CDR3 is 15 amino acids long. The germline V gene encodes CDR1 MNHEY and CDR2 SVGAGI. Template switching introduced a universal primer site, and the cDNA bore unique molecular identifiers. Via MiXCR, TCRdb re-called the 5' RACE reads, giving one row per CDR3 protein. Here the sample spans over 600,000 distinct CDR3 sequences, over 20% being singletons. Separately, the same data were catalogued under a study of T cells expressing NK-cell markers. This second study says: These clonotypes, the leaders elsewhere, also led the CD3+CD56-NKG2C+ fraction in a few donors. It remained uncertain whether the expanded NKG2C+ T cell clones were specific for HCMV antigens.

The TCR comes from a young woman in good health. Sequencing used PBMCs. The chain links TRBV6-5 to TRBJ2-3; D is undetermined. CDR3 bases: TGTGCCAGCATTTCTGACGGAGCTAGCACAGATACGCAGTATTTT. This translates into CASISDGASTDTQYF.